The entry that follows covers one T cell receptor beta chain sequence. Its antigen is still unknown. This entry is derived from a study of T cell repertoires in ileal Crohn's disease. Study-wide results and limits: All patients with clonality above 26.8% had endoscopic recurrence.

The CDR3 length is 14 residues. J gave up 3 bases and V 2 bases, and 3 bases lay outside the gene matches. Germline V gene lookup returns CDR1 LNHDA and CDR2 SQIVND (reference sequence). Libraries were prepared by immunoSEQ multiplex PCR; TCRdb keeps only in-frame clonotypes and omits some of them. Here the sample spans 5,700 or so clones, roughly 78% being singletons. Time point: proximal margin of the surgical specimen (macroscopically non-inflamed). The sequencing sample was made of ileal tissue. This sequence originates from an adult with Crohn's disease. The V gene is TRBV19, the J gene TRBJ2-7; 8 positions match TRBD1. CDR3 coding DNA: TGTGCCAGTAGTATATCAGGGGGCCTCTACGAGCAGTACTTC. Translation gives CASSISGGLYEQYF.